The source of this T cell receptor (beta chain) is a study of long-term antiretroviral therapy in people with HIV. General study points: In HIV, the repertoires covered a tighter span of CDR3 lengths than in controls. After ART, diversity increased yet remained lower than transplant donor controls. Pre-ART-expanded clones dominated the repertoire at all time points.

For this clone: Its matching antigen is unknown.

Survey-level immunoSEQ v3.0 assays were run. Here immunoSEQ multiplex PCR was the method, and the copy in TCRdb shows in-frame clones only, minus some. The repertoire holds roughly 20,000 clones, around 80% seen once, with around 9% in the top ten. With V trimmed by 3 bases and J by 2 bases, 6 bases remained unmatched. The CDR3 is made up of 15 amino acids. CDR1 and CDR2 from the germline V gene are SGDLS and YYNGEE. The TCR sequence derives from a woman between 40 and 55 years old with HIV. This chain links TRBV9 with TRBJ2-3; 7 nucleotides agree with TRBD2. The specimen was unsorted PBMCs, collected 4.1 years after starting antiretroviral therapy. The CDR3 bases are TGTGCCAGCAGCGGCCGGGACTACCTCACAGATACGCAGTATTTT. This sequence encodes CASSGRDYLTDTQYF.